This T cell receptor (beta chain) was retrieved from a study of blood T cell repertoires in COVID-19. Study-wide context: Sites in the United States, Italy and Spain provided acute and convalescent COVID-19 samples. In each case, the material was cDNA or gDNA derived from T cells, B-cell-depleted T cells, or PBMCs.

V was clipped by 0 bases and J by 4 bases, with 13 bases between them. The CDR3 is made up of 15 amino acids. The germline V gene encodes CDR1 LGHNA and CDR2 YNFKEQ. Authors' processing steps: It was from reference gene primer amplification that nucleated cell counts were estimated. TCRdb keeps only in-frame clones here, not all; method: immunoSEQ multiplex PCR. Clone size and V and J calls were adopted from that table, with D and trimming inferred from the DNA. Among some 300,000 clones listed, roughly 86% were seen once. The rearrangement joins TRBV4-2 to TRBJ2-7; D uncertain. The material sequenced was peripheral blood. The source of this sequence is a man aged 65 to 79 with acute or convalescent COVID-19. The CDR3 nucleotides read TGTGCCAGCAGCCAAGAATCCTCCTCGCGGTACGAGCAGTACTTC. Translation gives CASSQESSSRYEQYF.